This passage covers 3 T cell receptor beta chains from one sample sequenced in a study of T cells in narcolepsy. Clones were sequenced by immunoSEQ multiplex PCR, and TCRdb holds only the in-frame ones, with some missing. The sample consists of 20,000 to 25,000 clones, about 83% of them appearing once. Input material: CD45RA- memory CD4+ T cells from PBMCs. Receptors were obtained from a human donor with narcolepsy.

The chain links TRBV29-1 to TRBJ2-2; tentative D call: TRBD2 (5 bases). Trimming removed 4 bases from V and 5 bases from J, with 11 bases in between. CDR1 SQVTM and CDR2 ANQGSEA come from the germline V gene. The CDR3 runs 13 residues. The CDR3 nucleotides read TGCAGCGTTGTCCGGGATACAACCGGGGAGCTGTTTTTT. This codes for CSVVRDTTGELFF.

The chain employs TRBV19 and TRBJ2-1; D remains ambiguous. The V end lost 1 base, the J end lost 1 base, and 11 bases lay between the germline ends. This CDR3 comprises 16 residues. Germline CDR1 reads LNHDA; CDR2 reads SQIVND (reference sequence). The CDR3 region has the DNA TGTGCCAGTAGTATAGCCCGCCTTAGGTCCTACAATGAGCAGTTCTTC. Translating gives CASSIARLRSYNEQFF.

The chain uses TRBV4-2 and TRBJ1-6; D ambiguous. Trimming took 1 base from V and 12 from J, leaving 10 bases between them. The CDR3 covers 13 residues. In germline, CDR1 is LGHNA, CDR2 YNFKEQ. CDR3 nucleotides: TGTGCCAGCAGCCAAGGGTCGGGCCGACCCCTCCACTTT. Its protein product is CASSQGSGRPLHF.